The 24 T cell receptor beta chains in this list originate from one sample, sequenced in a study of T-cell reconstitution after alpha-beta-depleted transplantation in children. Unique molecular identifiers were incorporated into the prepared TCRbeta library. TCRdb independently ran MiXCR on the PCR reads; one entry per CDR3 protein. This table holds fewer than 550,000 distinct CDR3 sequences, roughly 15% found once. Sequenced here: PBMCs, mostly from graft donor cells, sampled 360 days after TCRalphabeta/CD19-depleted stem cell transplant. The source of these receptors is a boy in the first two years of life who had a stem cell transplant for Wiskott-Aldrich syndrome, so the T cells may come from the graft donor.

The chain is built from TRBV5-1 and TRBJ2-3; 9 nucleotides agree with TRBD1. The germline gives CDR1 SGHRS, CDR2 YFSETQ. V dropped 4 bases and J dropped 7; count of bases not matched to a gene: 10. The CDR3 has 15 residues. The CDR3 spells CASSGDRVPVHTQYF. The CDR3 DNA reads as TGCGCCAGCAGCGGGGACAGGGTTCCAGTACATACGCAGTATTTT.

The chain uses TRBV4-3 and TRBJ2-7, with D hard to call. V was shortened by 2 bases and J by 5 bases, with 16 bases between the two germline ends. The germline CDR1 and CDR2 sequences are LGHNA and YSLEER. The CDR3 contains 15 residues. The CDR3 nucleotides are TGCGCCAGCAGCCAAAATCGAATTCTCAGGCACGAGCAGTACTTC. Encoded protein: CASSQNRILRHEQYF.

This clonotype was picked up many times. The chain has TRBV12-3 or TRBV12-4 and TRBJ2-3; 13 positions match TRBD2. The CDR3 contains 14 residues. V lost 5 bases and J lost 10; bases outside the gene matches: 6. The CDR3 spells CASSRTSGRLAQYF. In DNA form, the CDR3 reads TGTGCCAGCAGTCGGACTAGCGGGAGATTGGCGCAGTATTTT.

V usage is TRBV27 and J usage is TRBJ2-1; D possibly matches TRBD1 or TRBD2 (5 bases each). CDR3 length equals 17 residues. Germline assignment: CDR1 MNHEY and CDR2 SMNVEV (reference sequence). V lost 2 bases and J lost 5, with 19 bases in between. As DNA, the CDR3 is TGTGCCAGCAGTTTAGTCCGGAACAGGCCCGGGGACAATGAGCAGTTCTTC. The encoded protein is CASSLVRNRPGDNEQFF.

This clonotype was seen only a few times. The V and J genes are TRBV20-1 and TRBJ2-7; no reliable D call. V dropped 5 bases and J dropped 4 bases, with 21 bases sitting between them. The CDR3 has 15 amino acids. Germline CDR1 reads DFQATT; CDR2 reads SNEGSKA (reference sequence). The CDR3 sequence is CSAEAGPHRGYEQYF. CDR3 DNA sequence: TGCAGTGCTGAGGCCGGGCCTCATAGAGGTTACGAGCAGTACTTC.

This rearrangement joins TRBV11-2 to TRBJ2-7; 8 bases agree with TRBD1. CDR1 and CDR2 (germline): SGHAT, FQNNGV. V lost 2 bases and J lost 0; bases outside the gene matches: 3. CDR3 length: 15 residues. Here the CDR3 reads CASSLRTGHSYEQYF. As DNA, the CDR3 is TGTGCCAGCAGCTTAAGGACAGGGCACTCCTACGAGCAGTACTTC.

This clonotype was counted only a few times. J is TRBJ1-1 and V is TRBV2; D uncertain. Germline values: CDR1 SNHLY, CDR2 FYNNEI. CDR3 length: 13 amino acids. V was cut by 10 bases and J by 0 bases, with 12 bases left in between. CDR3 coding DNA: TGTGCCACCCGATTACTCATGAACACTGAAGCTTTCTTT. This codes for CATRLLMNTEAFF.

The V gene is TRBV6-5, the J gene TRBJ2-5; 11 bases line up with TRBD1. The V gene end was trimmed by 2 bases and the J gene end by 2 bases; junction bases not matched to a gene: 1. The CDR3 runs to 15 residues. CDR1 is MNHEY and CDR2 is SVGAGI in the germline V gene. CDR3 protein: CASSYGTGGQETQYF. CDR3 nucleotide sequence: TGTGCCAGCAGTTACGGGACAGGGGGGCAAGAGACCCAGTACTTC.

CDR3 loop: CASTRQGAGELFF. The CDR3 coding sequence is TGTGCCAGCACCCGACAGGGGGCCGGGGAGCTGTTTTTT. The chain joins TRBV6-1 to TRBJ2-2, with 9 bases matching TRBD1. This CDR3 spans 13 amino acids. With 7 bases clipped from V and 6 bases from J, the junction kept 3 bases outside the gene matches. Germline V gene sequence: CDR1 MNHNS, CDR2 SASEGT.

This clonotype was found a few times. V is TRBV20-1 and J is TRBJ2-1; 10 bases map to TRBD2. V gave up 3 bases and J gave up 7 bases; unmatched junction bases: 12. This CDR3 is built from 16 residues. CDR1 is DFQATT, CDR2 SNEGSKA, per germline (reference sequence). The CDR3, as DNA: TGCAGTGCTAGTCCAGCGGGAGGGCGATTTGGGAATGAGCAGTTCTTC. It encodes CSASPAGGRFGNEQFF.

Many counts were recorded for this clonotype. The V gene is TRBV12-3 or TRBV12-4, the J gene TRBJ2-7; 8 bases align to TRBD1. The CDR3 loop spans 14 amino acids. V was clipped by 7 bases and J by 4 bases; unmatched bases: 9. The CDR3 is CASKTTGAGYEQYF. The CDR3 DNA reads TGTGCCAGCAAAACGACAGGGGCCGGGTACGAGCAGTACTTC.

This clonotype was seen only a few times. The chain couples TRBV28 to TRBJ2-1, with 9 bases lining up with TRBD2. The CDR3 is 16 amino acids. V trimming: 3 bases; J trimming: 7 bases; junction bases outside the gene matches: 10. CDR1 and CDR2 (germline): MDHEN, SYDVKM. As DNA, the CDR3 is TGTGCCAGCAGTTTGCTAGGGCGGGGGGGCCTAAATGAGCAGTTCTTC. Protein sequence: CASSLLGRGGLNEQFF.

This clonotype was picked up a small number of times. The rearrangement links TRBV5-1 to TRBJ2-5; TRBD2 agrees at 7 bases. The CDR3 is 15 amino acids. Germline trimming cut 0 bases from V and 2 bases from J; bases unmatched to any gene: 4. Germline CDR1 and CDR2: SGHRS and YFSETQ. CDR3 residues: CASSLALAAQETQYF. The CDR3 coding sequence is TGCGCCAGCAGCTTGGCGCTAGCGGCACAAGAGACCCAGTACTTC.

The CDR3 nucleotides are TGTGCCAGCAGTTACCTCCCTAGGTACTACAATGAGCAGTTCTTC. It specifies CASSYLPRYYNEQFF. The rearrangement links TRBV6-5 to TRBJ2-1; no reliable D call. Germline V gene data show CDR1 as MNHEY and CDR2 as SVGAGI. V lost 2 bases and J 3 bases, leaving 11 bases between the germline ends. The CDR3 is 15 residues long.

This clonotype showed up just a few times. Here the CDR3 reads CSVGLAGNEQFF. The CDR3 DNA reads as TGCAGCGTTGGACTAGCGGGAAATGAGCAGTTCTTC. The rearrangement uses TRBV29-1 and TRBJ2-1; 11 bases align to TRBD2. V lost 4 bases to trimming and J lost 7 bases; unmatched junction nucleotides: 0. The CDR3 spans 12 residues. Germline V lookup: CDR1 SQVTM, CDR2 ANQGSEA.

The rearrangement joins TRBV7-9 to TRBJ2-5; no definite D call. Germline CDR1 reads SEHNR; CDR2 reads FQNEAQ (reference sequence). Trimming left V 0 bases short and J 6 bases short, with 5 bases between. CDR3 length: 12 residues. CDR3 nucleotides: TGTGCCAGCAGCTTAGCGTACAAGACCCAGTACTTC. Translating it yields CASSLAYKTQYF.

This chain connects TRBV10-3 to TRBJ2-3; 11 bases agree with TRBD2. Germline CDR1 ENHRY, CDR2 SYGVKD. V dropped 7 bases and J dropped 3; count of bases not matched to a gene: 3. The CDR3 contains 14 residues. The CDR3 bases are TGTGCCATCACCCTAGCGGGGGGAACAGATACGCAGTATTTT. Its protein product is CAITLAGGTDTQYF.

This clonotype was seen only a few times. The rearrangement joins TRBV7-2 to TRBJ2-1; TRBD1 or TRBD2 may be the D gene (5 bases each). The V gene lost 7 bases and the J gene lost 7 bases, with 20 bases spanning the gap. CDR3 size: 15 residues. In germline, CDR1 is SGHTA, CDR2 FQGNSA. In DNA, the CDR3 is TGTGCCAGCACCCTAAAAGGGGCTAGCCGTAATGAGCAGTTCTTC. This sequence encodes CASTLKGASRNEQFF.

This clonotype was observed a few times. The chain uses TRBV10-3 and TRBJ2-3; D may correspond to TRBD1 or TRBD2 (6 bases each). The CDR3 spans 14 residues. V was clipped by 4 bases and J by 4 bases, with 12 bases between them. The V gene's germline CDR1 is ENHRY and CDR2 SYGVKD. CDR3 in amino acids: CAISARGAADTQYF. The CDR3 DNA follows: TGTGCCATCAGTGCGAGGGGGGCGGCAGATACGCAGTATTTT.

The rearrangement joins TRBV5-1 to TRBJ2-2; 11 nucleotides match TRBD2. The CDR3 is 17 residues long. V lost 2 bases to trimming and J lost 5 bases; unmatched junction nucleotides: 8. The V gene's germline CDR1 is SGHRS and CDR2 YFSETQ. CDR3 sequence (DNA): TGCGCCAGCAGCTTAGGACTAGCGGGCCCCCGGACCGGGGAGCTGTTTTTT. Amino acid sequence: CASSLGLAGPRTGELFF.

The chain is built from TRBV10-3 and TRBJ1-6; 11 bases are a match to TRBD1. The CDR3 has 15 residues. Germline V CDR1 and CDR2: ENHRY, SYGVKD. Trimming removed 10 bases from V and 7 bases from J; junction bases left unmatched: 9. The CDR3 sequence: CASKDRGPRNSPLHF. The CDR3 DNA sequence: TGTGCCAGCAAGGACAGGGGGCCTAGGAATTCACCCCTCCACTTT.

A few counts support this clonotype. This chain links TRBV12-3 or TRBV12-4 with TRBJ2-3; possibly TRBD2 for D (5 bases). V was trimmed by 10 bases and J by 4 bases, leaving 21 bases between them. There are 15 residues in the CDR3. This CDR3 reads CATFETRAGADTQYF. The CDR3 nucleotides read TGTGCCACCTTCGAGACGCGGGCTGGGGCAGATACGCAGTATTTT.

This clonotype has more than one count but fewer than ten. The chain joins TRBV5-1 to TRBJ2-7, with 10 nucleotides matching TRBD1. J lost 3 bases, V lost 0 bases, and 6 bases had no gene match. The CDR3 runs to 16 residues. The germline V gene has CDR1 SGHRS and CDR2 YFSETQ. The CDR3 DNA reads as TGCGCCAGCAGCTTGGGACGGGACAGGGGCGTCTACGAGCAGTACTTC. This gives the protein CASSLGRDRGVYEQYF. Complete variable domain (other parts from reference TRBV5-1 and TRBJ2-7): KAGVTQTPRYLIKTRGQQVTLSCSPISGHRSVSWYQQTPGQGLQFLFEYFSETQRNKGNFPGRFSGRQFSNSRSEMNVSTLELGDSALYLCASSLGRDRGVYEQYFGPGTRLTVT.

The CDR3 DNA is TGTGCCAGCAGCCCTGCCCCGGGGGGTACGCAGTATTTT. It translates to CASSPAPGGTQYF. The chain combines TRBV3-1 with TRBJ2-3; 7 nucleotides align to TRBD2. CDR3 size: 13 residues. The J segment lost 8 bases and the V segment lost 4 bases, leaving 6 bases of the junction unmatched. Germline V gives CDR1 LGHDT, CDR2 YNNKEL (reference sequence).